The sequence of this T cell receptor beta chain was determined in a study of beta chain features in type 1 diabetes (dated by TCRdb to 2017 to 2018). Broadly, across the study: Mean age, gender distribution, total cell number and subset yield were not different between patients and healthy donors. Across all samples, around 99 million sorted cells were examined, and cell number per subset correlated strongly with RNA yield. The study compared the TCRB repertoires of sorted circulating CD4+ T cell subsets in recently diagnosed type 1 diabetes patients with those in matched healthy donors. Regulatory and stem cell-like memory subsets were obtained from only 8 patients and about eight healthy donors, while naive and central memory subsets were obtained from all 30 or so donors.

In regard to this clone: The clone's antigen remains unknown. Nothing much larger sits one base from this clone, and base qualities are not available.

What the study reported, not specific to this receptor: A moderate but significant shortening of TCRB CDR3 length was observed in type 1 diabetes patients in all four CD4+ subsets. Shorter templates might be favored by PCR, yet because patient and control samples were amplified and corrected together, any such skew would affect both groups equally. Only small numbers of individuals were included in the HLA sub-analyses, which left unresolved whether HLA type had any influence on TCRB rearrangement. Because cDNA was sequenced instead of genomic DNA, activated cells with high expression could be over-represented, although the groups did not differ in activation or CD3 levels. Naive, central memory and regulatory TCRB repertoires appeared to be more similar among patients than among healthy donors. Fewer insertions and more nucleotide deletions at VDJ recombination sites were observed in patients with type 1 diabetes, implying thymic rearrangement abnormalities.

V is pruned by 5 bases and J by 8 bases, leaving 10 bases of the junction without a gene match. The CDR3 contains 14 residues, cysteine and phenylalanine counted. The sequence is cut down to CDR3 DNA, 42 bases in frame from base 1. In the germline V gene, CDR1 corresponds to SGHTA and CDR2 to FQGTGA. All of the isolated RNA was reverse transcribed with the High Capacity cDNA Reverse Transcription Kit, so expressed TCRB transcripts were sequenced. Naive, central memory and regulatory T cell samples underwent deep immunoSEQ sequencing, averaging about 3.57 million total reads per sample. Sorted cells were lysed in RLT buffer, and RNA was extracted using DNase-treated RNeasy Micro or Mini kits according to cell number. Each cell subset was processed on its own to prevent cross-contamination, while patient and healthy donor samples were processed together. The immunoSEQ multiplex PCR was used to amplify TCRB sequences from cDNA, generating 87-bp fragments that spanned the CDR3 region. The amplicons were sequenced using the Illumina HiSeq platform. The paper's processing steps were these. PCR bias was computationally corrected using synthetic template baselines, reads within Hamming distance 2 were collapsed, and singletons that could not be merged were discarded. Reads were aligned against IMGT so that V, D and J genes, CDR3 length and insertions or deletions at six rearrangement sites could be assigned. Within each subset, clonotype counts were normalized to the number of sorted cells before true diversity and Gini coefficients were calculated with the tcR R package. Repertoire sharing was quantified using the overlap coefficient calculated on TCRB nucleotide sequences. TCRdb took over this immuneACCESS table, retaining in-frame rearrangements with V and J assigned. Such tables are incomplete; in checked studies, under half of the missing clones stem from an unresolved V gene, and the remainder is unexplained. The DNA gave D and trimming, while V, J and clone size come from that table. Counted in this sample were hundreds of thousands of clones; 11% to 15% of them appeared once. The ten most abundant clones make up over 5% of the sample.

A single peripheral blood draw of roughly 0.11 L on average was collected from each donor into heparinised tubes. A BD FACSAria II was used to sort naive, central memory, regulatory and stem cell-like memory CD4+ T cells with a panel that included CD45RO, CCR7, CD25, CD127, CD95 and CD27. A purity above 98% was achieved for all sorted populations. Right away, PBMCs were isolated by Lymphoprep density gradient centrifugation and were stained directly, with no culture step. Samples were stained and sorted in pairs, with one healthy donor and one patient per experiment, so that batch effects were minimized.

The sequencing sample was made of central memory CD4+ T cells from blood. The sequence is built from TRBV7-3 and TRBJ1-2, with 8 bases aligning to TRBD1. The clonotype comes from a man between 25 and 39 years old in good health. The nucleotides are TGTGCCAGCAGCCGGGACAGGTCGGGTTGGGGCTACACCTTC. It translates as CASSRDRSGWGYTF. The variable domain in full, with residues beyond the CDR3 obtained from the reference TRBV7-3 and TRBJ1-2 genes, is GAGVSQTPSNKVTEKGKYVELRCDPISGHTALYWYRQSLGQGPEFLIYFQGTGAADDSGLPNDRFFAVRPEGSVSTLKIQRTERGDSAVYLCASSRDRSGWGYTFGSGTRLTVV.